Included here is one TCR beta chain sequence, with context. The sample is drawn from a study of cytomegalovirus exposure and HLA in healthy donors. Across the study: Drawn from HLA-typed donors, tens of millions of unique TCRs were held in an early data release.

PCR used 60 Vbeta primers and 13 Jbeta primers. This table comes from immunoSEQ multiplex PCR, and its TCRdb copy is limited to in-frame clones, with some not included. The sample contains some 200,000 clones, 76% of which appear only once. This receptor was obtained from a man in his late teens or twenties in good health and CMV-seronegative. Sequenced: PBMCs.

The CDR3 DNA reads as TGTGCCAGCATAGGACAGGGTCTCACCGGGGAGCTGTTTTTT. It translates to CASIGQGLTGELFF. This chain uses TRBV2 with TRBJ2-2; TRBD1 agrees at 8 bases. In germline, CDR1 is SNHLY, CDR2 FYNNEI. The CDR3 extends over 14 amino acids. The trim removed 7 bases at V and 4 bases at J, leaving 5 bases unmatched.